This passage covers 13 T cell receptor beta chains from one sample sequenced in a study of response to subunit inactivated influenza vaccine. TCRdb analysed the RT-PCR reads with MiXCR anew, one entry per CDR3 protein. The sample lists roughly 700,000 distinct CDR3 sequences, about 15% occurring once. Specimen: PBMCs from blood, collected 14 days before vaccination. The receptor source for this set is a man aged 45-65 years who received an inactivated influenza vaccine.

This clonotype has only a few counts. This rearrangement joins TRBV3-1 to TRBJ1-2; TRBD1 might be the D (5 bases). The CDR3 runs 15 residues. Trimming left V 4 bases short and J 7 bases short, with 19 bases between. Germline CDR1 and CDR2: LGHDT and YNNKEL (reference sequence). The CDR3 DNA reads as TGTGCCAGCAGCCTAAGGATAGGGGCCATCAGTGGCTACACCTTC. Translating it yields CASSLRIGAISGYTF.

This clonotype occurred many times. The rearrangement joins TRBV9 to TRBJ1-2, with 7 nucleotides matching TRBD1. V was clipped by 1 base and J by 8 bases; unmatched bases: 11. The CDR3 sequence is 15 residues long. The germline CDR1 and CDR2 sequences are SGDLS and YYNGEE. The CDR3 nucleotides are TGTGCCAGCAGCGTAACGTGGGACAGCGCTATCGGCTACACCTTC. It is translated as CASSVTWDSAIGYTF.

The J gene is TRBJ2-5, the V gene TRBV5-1; the D gene is possibly TRBD1 (5 bases). Germline lookup yields CDR1 SGHRS and CDR2 YFSETQ. CDR3 length: 12 residues. Trimming stripped 7 bases from V and 5 bases from J, with 12 bases between. The CDR3 region has the DNA TGCGCCAGCCGCCAGGGTGAGGAGACCCAGTACTTC. Its translation: CASRQGEETQYF.

This clonotype has at least ten counts. The J gene is TRBJ1-1, the V gene TRBV3-1; perhaps TRBD1 as D (6 bases). Germline V CDR1 and CDR2: LGHDT, YNNKEL (reference sequence). V dropped 1 base and J dropped 4 bases, with 10 bases sitting between them. This CDR3 has 14 amino acids. In DNA, the CDR3 is TGTGCCAGCAGCCAAGGAGGGGGTAGCACTGAAGCTTTCTTT. Its protein product is CASSQGGGSTEAFF.

Concerning this clonotype: Without the conserved terminal phenylalanine or tryptophan, this CDR3 likely stems from a read error. The V and J genes are TRBV2 and TRBJ2-3; D ambiguous. Germline CDR1 SNHLY, CDR2 FYNNEI. The CDR3 runs 14 residues. Trimming left V 8 bases short and J 0 bases short, with 12 bases between. The CDR3 bases are TGTGCCAGCTCTCAAACGCCCAGCACAGATACGCAGTATCTT. This translates into CASSQTPSTDTQYL.

This clonotype occurred a few times. This chain connects TRBV28 to TRBJ2-7; tentatively, D is TRBD1 (5 bases). Germline CDR1 is MDHEN and CDR2 is SYDVKM. The CDR3 consists of 14 residues. Trimming stripped 6 bases from V and 6 bases from J, with 18 bases between. The CDR3 DNA sequence: TGTGCCAGCAGGAAGACGCTCCAGGGATCCGAGCAGTACTTC. The encoded protein is CASRKTLQGSEQYF.

In its sample, this clonotype was seen a few times. The chain joins TRBV4-3 to TRBJ2-7; 8 positions agree with TRBD1. This CDR3 has 15 residues. With V trimmed by 0 bases and J by 6 bases, 7 bases remained unmatched. In germline, CDR1 is LGHNA, CDR2 YSLEER. CDR3 in amino acids: CASSQDRPRGLEQYF. CDR3 nucleotides: TGCGCCAGCAGCCAAGATCGTCCCAGGGGGCTCGAGCAGTACTTC.

There are many counts of this clonotype. CDR3 DNA: TGCAGTGCTAGTCCTGGACCCACAGATACGCAGTATTTT. Translation gives CSASPGPTDTQYF. This chain connects TRBV20-1 to TRBJ2-3; no clear D gene. The germline CDR1 and CDR2 sequences are DFQATT and SNEGSKA (reference sequence). The CDR3 extends over 13 amino acids. V was cut by 3 bases and J by 2 bases, with 9 bases left in between.

This clonotype was counted at least ten times. The chain carries TRBV5-5 and TRBJ2-6; no firm D call. Germline assignment: CDR1 SGHKS and CDR2 YYEKEE (reference sequence). Trimming left V 0 bases short and J 15 bases short, with 13 bases between. The CDR3 contains 13 residues. The CDR3 sequence is CASSLEGPSRLTF. The DNA of the CDR3 is TGTGCCAGCAGCTTGGAAGGGCCCAGTCGCCTGACTTTC.

The gene calls are TRBV3-1 and TRBJ2-3, with 7 bases identical to TRBD2. The CDR3 runs 18 residues. Per the germline V gene, CDR1 is LGHDT and CDR2 is YNNKEL (reference sequence). The CDR3 DNA sequence: TGTACCATCTGTTTAGGGGTGAGGACTAGTGGAAACCCAGATACGCAGTATTTT. It is translated as CTICLGVRTSGNPDTQYF.

The table lists this clonotype with many counts. The chain is built from TRBV7-2 and TRBJ1-6; a possible D gene is TRBD1 (5 bases). Trimming took off 4 bases at V and 7 bases at J, with 11 bases between the two ends. From germline, CDR1 is SGHTA and CDR2 FQGNSA. The length of the CDR3 is 14 residues. The CDR3 sequence is CASSSGWGNSPLHF. DNA for the CDR3: TGTGCCAGCAGCTCTGGGTGGGGGAATTCACCCCTCCACTTT.

This chain uses TRBV27 with TRBJ2-7; no clear D. Germline V gene data show CDR1 as MNHEY and CDR2 as SMNVEV (reference sequence). V was clipped by 0 bases and J by 5 bases, with 11 bases between them. CDR3 length: 14 amino acids. CDR3 amino acids: CASSLSFWVNEQYF. The CDR3 coding sequence is TGTGCCAGCAGTTTATCGTTCTGGGTCAACGAGCAGTACTTC.

The table lists this clonotype with a few counts. The chain joins TRBV30 to TRBJ2-2; perhaps TRBD2 as D (6 bases). The V end lost 4 bases, the J end lost 4 bases, and 16 bases lay between the germline ends. Germline loops: CDR1 GTSNPN, CDR2 SVGIG (reference sequence). The CDR3 extends over 15 amino acids. In DNA form, the CDR3 reads TGTGCCTGGACACCACGCGGGACTTCCACCGGGGAGCTGTTTTTT. Its translation: CAWTPRGTSTGELFF.